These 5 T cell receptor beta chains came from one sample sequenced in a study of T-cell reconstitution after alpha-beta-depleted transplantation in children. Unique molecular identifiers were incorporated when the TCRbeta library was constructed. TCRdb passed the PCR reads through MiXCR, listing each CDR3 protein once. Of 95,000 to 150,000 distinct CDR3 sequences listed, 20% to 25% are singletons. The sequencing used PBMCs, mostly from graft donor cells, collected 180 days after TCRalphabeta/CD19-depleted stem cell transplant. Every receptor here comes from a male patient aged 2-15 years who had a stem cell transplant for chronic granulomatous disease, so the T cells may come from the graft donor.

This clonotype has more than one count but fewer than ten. Written as DNA, the CDR3 is TGCGCCAGCAGCTTAAACAGGGCAGGAGGCTACACCTTC. This codes for CASSLNRAGGYTF. The chain has TRBV5-1 and TRBJ1-2, with TRBD1 as a possible D gene (6 bases). CDR1 SGHRS and CDR2 YFSETQ come from the germline V gene. V lost 2 bases, J lost 8 bases, and 13 bases lay in between. The CDR3 length is 13 residues.

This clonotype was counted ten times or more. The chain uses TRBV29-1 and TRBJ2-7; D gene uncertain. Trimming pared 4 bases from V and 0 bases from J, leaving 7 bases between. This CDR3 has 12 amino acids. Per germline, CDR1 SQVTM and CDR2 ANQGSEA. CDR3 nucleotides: TGCAGCGTTGGCGTTAGCTCCTACGAGCAGTACTTC. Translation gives CSVGVSSYEQYF.

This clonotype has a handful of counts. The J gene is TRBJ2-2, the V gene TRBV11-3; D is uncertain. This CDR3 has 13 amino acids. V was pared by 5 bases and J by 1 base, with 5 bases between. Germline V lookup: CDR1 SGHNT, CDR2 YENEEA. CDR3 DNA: TGTGCCAGCAGCCAGTGGAACACCGGGGAGCTGTTTTTT. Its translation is CASSQWNTGELFF.

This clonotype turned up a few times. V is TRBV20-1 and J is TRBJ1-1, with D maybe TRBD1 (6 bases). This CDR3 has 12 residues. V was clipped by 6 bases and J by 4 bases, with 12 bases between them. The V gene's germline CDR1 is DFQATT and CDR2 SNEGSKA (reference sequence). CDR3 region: CSADTGTTEAFF. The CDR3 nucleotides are TGCAGTGCCGATACAGGGACCACTGAAGCTTTCTTT.

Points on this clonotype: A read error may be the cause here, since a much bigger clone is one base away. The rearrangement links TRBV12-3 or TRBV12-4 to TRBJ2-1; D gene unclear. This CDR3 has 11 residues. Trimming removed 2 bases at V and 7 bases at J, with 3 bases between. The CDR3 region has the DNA TGTGCCAGCAGTTTACGGAATGAGCAGTTCTTC. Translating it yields CASSLRNEQFF.